This TCR beta chain was sequenced during a study of blood T cell repertoires in COVID-19. Study context: Samples of COVID-19 (acute and convalescent) were obtained from the United States, Italy and Spain. Nucleic acid was either cDNA or gDNA, and it came from T cells, B-cell-depleted T cells, or PBMCs.

Sequenced by immunoSEQ multiplex PCR; TCRdb stores in-frame clones only, minus some. The sample holds more than 95,000 clones, roughly 85% seen once. CDR3 length: 13 residues. Trimming took off 3 bases at V and 7 bases at J, with 9 bases between the two ends. From germline, CDR1 is LNHDA and CDR2 SQIVND (reference sequence). What was sequenced was peripheral blood. The origin of this receptor is a man older than 75 with active or convalescent COVID-19. The rearrangement joins TRBV19 to TRBJ2-2; a weak D match, TRBD2 (5 bases). The CDR3 loop reads CASSMFGDGELFF. The CDR3 DNA sequence: TGTGCCAGTAGTATGTTCGGGGACGGGGAGCTGTTTTTT.